These 10 T cell receptor beta chains originate from one sample sequenced in a study of early T cells in non-severe SARS-CoV-2 infection. TCRdb itself ran the 5' RACE reads through MiXCR, one entry per CDR3 protein. The data contain around 70,000 distinct CDR3 sequences, approximately 9.1% of them singletons. Source material: whole blood. The receptors here all came from an adult who was a healthcare worker with PCR-confirmed SARS-CoV-2 infection or an uninfected control (not recorded which).

This clonotype has a handful of counts. V gene TRBV5-1 combines with J gene TRBJ1-6, with D possibly being TRBD1 (5 bases). The CDR3 sequence is 16 residues long. Trimming pared 4 bases from V and 0 bases from J, leaving 11 bases between. Germline assignment: CDR1 SGHRS and CDR2 YFSETQ. The CDR3 loop reads CASSPGGSSYNSPLHF. Written as DNA, the CDR3 is TGCGCCAGCAGCCCGGGGGGGAGCTCCTATAATTCACCCCTCCACTTT.

This clonotype came up a few times. The chain joins TRBV7-3 to TRBJ2-7; the D gene is possibly TRBD1 (5 bases). The length of the CDR3 is 15 residues. V gave up 1 base and J gave up 0 bases, with 10 bases separating them. Per germline, CDR1 SGHTA and CDR2 FQGTGA. DNA of the CDR3: TGTGCCAGCAGCTTAAGGTGGGGCAGCTCCTACGAGCAGTACTTC. This translates into CASSLRWGSSYEQYF. Supplemented by reference TRBV7-3 and TRBJ2-7, the full variable domain reads GAGVSQTPSNKVTEKGKYVELRCDPISGHTALYWYRQSLGQGPEFLIYFQGTGAADDSGLPNDRFFAVRPEGSVSTLKIQRTERGDSAVYLCASSLRWGSSYEQYFGPGTRLTVT.

V is TRBV2 and J is TRBJ2-2, with TRBD1 identical over 11 bases. Trimming removed 6 bases from V and 5 bases from J; junction bases left unmatched: 5. Germline CDR1 SNHLY, CDR2 FYNNEI. The CDR3 runs 15 residues. The CDR3 reads CASRTGTGGTGELFF. CDR3 nucleotide sequence: TGTGCCAGCAGAACCGGGACAGGGGGAACCGGGGAGCTGTTTTTT.

This clonotype was counted only a few times. The gene calls are TRBV6-5 and TRBJ1-1; D remains ambiguous. The CDR3 runs 14 residues. The V and J ends lost 6 bases and 0 bases respectively, with 11 bases between them. The germline V gene encodes CDR1 MNHEY and CDR2 SVGAGI. The CDR3 region has the DNA TGTGCCAGCAGCCGTGACGGAGTGAACACTGAAGCTTTCTTT. It is translated as CASSRDGVNTEAFF.

The genes are TRBV29-1 and TRBJ2-5, with D perhaps given as TRBD1 or TRBD2 (5 bases each). The CDR3 contains 11 residues. Germline V lookup: CDR1 SQVTM, CDR2 ANQGSEA. The V gene lost 3 bases and the J gene lost 6 bases, with 8 bases spanning the gap. The CDR3 DNA follows: TGCAGCGTTGAGAGGGGACAGACCCAGTACTTC. Residues: CSVERGQTQYF.

The gene calls are TRBV19 and TRBJ2-1; D not certain. CDR3 length: 15 residues. Germline CDR1 LNHDA, CDR2 SQIVND (reference sequence). V lost 7 bases and J lost 5, with 18 bases in between. CDR3 loop: CASTYGTAIDNEQFF. CDR3 DNA: TGTGCCAGTACATACGGAACAGCGATCGACAATGAGCAGTTCTTC.

This clonotype was detected a few times. V usage is TRBV9 and J usage is TRBJ2-5; 8 bases match TRBD1. After removal of 0 bases from V and 4 bases from J, the junction contained 5 bases not matched to a gene. The CDR3 contains 15 residues. CDR1 and CDR2 from the germline V gene are SGDLS and YYNGEE. The CDR3 spells CASSVEWTGTETQYF. The DNA of the CDR3 is TGTGCCAGCAGCGTAGAGTGGACAGGGACAGAGACCCAGTACTTC.

This clonotype was detected only a few times. The rearrangement links TRBV4-1 to TRBJ2-2; D is uncertain. The CDR3 is made up of 15 amino acids. V was shortened by 7 bases and J by 4 bases, with 16 bases between the two germline ends. Germline CDR1 reads MGHRA; CDR2 reads YSYEKL. The CDR3 region has the DNA TGCGCCAGCAAATTAGGCTATACTGGCACCGGGGAGCTGTTTTTT. Protein: CASKLGYTGTGELFF.

This clonotype was counted only a few times. This sequence joins TRBV18 and TRBJ1-2; D is perhaps TRBD1 (5 bases). This CDR3 has 13 residues. CDR1 and CDR2 from the germline V gene are KGHSH and LQKENI. V was cut by 4 bases and J by 4 bases, with 10 bases left in between. CDR3 protein: CASSQTEFYGYTF. The CDR3 DNA reads as TGTGCCAGCTCACAGACAGAATTCTATGGCTACACCTTC. The variable domain in full, with the rest retrieved from reference TRBV18 and TRBJ1-2, is NAGVMQNPRHLVRRRGQEARLRCSPMKGHSHVYWYRQLPEEGLKFMVYLQKENIIDESGMPKERFSAEFPKEGPSILRIQQVVRGDSAAYFCASSQTEFYGYTFGSGTRLTVV.

The chain carries TRBV20-1 and TRBJ2-3; maybe TRBD2 (6 bases). Trimming pared 3 bases from V and 2 bases from J, leaving 15 bases between. The CDR3 has 15 residues. The germline V gene has CDR1 DFQATT and CDR2 SNEGSKA (reference sequence). In DNA, the CDR3 is TGCAGTGCTAGCGTCAATAGCGGCTACACAGATACGCAGTATTTT. Translating it yields CSASVNSGYTDTQYF.